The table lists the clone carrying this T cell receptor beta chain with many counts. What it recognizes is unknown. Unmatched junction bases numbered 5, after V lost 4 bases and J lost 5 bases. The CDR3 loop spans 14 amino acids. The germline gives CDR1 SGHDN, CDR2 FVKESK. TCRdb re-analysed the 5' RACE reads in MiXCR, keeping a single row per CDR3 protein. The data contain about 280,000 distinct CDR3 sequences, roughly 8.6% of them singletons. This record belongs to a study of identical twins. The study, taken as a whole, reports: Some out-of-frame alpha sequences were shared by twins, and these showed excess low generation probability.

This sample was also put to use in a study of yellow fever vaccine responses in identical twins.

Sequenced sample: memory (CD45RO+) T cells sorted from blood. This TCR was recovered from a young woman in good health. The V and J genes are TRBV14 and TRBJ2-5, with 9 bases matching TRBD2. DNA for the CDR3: TGTGCCAGCAGCCTAGCGGGGGTAAGGGAGACCCAGTACTTC. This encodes CASSLAGVRETQYF.